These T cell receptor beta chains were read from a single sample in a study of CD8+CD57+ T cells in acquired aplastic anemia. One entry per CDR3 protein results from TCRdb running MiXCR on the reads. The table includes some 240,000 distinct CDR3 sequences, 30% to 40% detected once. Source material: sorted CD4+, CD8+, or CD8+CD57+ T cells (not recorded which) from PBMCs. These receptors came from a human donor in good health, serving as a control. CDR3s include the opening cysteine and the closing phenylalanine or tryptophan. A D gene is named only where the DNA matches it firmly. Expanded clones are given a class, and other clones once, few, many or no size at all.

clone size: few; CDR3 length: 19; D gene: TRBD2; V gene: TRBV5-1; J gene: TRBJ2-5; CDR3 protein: CASSFGLAGGKTYQETQYF; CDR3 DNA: TGCGCCAGCAGCTTTGGACTAGCGGGGGGGAAAACGTACCAAGAGACCCAGTACTTC
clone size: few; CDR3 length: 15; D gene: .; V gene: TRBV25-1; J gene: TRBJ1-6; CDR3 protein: CASSEFTGLNSPLHF; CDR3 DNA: TGTGCCAGCAGTGAGTTCACCGGGCTAAATTCACCCCTCCACTTT
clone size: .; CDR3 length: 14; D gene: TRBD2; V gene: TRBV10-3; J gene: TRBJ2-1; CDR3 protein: CAILTSGGNNEQFF; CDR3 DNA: TGTGCCATCCTGACTAGCGGGGGCAACAATGAGCAGTTCTTC
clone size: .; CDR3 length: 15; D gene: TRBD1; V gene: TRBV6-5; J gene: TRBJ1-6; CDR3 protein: CASSYRQGKGSPLHF; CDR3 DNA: TGTGCCAGCAGTTATAGACAGGGTAAAGGTTCACCCCTCCACTTT
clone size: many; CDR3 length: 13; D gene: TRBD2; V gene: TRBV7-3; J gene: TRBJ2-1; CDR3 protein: CASSFGREGEQFF; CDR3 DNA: TGTGCCAGCAGCTTTGGACGGGAGGGAGAGCAGTTCTTC
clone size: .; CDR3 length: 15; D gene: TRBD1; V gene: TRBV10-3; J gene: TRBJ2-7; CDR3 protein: CAISESRGGGWEQYF; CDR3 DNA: TGTGCCATCAGTGAGTCGAGAGGGGGCGGATGGGAGCAGTACTTC
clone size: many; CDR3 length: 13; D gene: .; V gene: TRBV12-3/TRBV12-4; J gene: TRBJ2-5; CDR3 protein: CASSLNIQETQYF; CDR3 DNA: TGTGCCAGCAGTTTGAACATCCAAGAGACCCAGTACTTC
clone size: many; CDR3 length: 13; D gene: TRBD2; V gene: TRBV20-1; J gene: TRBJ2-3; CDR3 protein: CSYSGVGTDTQYF; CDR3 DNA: TGCAGTTATAGCGGGGTAGGCACAGATACGCAGTATTTT
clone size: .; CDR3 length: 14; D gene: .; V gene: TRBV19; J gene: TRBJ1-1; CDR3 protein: CASSRGGMNTEAFF; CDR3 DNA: TGTGCCAGTAGTAGGGGGGGGATGAACACTGAAGCTTTCTTT
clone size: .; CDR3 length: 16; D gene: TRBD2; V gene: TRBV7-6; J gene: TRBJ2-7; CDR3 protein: CASSLDISGSTYEQYF; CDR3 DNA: TGTGCCAGCAGCTTAGATATTAGCGGGAGCACCTACGAGCAGTACTTC
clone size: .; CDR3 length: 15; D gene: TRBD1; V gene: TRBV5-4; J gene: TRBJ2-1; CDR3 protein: CASSLVGQGLDEQFF; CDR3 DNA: TGTGCCAGCAGCTTGGTCGGACAGGGTCTGGATGAGCAGTTCTTC
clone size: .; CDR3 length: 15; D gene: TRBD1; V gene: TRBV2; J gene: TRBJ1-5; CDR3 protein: CASSRDSLSNQPQHF; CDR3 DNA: TGTGCCAGCAGTAGGGACAGCCTTAGCAATCAGCCCCAGCATTTT
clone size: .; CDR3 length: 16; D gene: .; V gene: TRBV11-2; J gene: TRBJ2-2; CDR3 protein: CASSSHTRAVTGELFF; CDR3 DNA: TGTGCCAGCAGCTCGCACACTCGGGCAGTCACCGGGGAGCTGTTTTTT
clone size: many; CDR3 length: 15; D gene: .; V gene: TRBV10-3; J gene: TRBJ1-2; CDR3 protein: CAISEHTTGLNGYTF; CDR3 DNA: TGTGCCATCAGTGAGCATACAACAGGGTTGAATGGCTACACCTTC
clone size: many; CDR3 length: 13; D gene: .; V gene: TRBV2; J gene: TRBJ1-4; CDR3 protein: CASRGDPVEKLFF; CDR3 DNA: TGTGCCAGCAGGGGGGATCCCGTTGAAAAACTGTTTTTT
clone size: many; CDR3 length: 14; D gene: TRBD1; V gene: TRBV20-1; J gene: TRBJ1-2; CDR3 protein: CSASPGTGSHGYTF; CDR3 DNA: TGCAGTGCTAGTCCCGGGACAGGGTCCCATGGCTACACCTTC
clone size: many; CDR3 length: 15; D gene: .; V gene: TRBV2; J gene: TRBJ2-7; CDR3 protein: CASSDSFGGSYEQYF; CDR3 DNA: TGTGCCAGCAGTGATTCCTTCGGGGGCTCCTACGAGCAGTACTTC
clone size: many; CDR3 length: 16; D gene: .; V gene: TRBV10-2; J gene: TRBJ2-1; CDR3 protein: CASSESREFYYNEQFF; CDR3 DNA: TGCGCCAGCAGTGAGTCTCGGGAGTTCTACTACAATGAGCAGTTCTTC
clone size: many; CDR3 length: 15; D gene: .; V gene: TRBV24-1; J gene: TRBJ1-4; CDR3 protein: CATSDHSGNSEKLFF; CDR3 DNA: TGTGCCACCAGTGACCATTCGGGGAACTCGGAAAAACTGTTTTTT
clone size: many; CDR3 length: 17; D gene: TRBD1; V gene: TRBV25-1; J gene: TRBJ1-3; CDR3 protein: CASSAMGQGGPGNTIYF; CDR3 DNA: TGTGCCAGCAGTGCTATGGGACAGGGGGGACCTGGAAACACCATATATTTT
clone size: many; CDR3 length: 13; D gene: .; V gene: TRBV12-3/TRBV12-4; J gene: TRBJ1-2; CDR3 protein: CASSLLRAGGYTF; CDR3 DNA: TGTGCCAGCAGTTTATTAAGGGCTGGAGGCTACACCTTC
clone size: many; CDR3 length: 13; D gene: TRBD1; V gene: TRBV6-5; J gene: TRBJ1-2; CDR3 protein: CASSYRQGDGYTF; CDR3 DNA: TGTGCCAGCAGTTACAGACAGGGCGATGGCTACACCTTC
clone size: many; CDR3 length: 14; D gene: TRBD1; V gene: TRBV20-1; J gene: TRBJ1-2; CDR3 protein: CSARTLGQGLGYTF; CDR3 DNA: TGCAGTGCTAGAACCTTAGGACAGGGGCTTGGCTACACCTTC
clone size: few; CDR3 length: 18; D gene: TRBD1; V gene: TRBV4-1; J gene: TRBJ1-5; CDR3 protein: CASSQAGQGGGSNQPQHF; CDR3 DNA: TGCGCCAGCAGCCAGGCCGGACAGGGTGGAGGTAGCAATCAGCCCCAGCATTTT
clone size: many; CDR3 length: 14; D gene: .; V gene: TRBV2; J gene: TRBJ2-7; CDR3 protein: CASSRGRGPYEQYF; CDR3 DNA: TGTGCCAGCAGTCGGGGCAGGGGACCCTACGAGCAGTACTTC
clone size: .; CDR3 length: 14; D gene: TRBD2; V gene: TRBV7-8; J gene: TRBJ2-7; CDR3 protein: CASSLSLAGGRQYF; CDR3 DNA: TGTGCCAGCAGCTTATCGCTAGCGGGGGGGAGGCAGTACTTC
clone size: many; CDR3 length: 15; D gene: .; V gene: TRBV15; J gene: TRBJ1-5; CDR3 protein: CATSRVTDSNQPQHF; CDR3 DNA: TGTGCCACCAGCAGAGTAACGGATAGCAATCAGCCCCAGCATTTT
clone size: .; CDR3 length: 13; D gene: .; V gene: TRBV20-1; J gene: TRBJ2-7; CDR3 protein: CSAPRGEAYKHYF; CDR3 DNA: TGCAGTGCCCCGAGGGGGGAAGCCTACAAGCATTACTTC
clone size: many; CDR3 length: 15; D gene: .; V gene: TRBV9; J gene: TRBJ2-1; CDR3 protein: CASSEERISYNEQFF; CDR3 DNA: TGTGCCAGCAGCGAAGAGCGGATCTCCTACAATGAGCAGTTCTTC
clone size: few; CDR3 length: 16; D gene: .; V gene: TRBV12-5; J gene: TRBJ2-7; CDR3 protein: CASGFGPGGLSYEQYF; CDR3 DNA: .
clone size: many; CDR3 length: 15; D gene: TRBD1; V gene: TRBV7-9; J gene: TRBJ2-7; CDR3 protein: CASSRGQGITYEQYF; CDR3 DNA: TGTGCCAGCAGCCGTGGACAGGGGATTACCTACGAGCAGTACTTC
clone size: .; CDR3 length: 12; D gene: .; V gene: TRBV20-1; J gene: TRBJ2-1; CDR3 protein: CSARGVVNEQFF; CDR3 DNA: TGCAGTGCTAGGGGGGTTGTCAATGAGCAGTTCTTC
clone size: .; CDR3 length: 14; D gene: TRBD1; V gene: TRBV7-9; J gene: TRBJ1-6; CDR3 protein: CASSRDRGDSPLHF; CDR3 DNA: TGTGCCAGCAGCCGCGACAGGGGTGACTCACCCCTCCACTTT
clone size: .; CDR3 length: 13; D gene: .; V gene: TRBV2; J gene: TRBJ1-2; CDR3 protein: CASSKEQGSGNTF; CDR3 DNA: TGTGCCAGCAGTAAAGAACAGGGCTCTGGAAACACCTTC
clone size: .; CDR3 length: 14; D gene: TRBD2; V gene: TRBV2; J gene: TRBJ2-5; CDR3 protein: CASSRSGGYETQYF; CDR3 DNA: TGTGCCAGCAGTCGTAGCGGGGGTTACGAGACCCAGTACTTC
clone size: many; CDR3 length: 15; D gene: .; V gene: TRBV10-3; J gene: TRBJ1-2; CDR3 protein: CAIRATLAINYGYTF; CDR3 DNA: TGTGCCATCAGAGCCACATTGGCCATTAACTATGGCTACACCTTC
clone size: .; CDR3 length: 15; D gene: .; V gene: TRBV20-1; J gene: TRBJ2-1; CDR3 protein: CSARGPGGTGGEQFF; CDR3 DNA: TGCAGTGCTAGAGGCCCAGGGGGCACGGGAGGTGAGCAGTTCTTC
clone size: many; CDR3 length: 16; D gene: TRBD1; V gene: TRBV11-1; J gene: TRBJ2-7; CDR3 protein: CASSLGVGDRVREQYF; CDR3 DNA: TGTGCCAGCAGCTTAGGGGTGGGGGACAGGGTCCGCGAGCAGTACTTC
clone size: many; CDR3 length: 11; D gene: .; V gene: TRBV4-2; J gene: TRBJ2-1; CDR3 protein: CASRNTNEQFF; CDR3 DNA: TGTGCCAGCAGAAATACCAATGAGCAGTTCTTC
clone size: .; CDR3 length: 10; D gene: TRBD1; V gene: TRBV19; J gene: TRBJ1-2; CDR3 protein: CAKKGAGYTF; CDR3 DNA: TGTGCTAAAAAGGGGGCGGGCTACACCTTC
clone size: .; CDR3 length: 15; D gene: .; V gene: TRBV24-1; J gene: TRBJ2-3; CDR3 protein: CATRPGDFSTDTQYF; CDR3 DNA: TGTGCCACCCGACCGGGTGACTTTAGCACAGATACGCAGTATTTT
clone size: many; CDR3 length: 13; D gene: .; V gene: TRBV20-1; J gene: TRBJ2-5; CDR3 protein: CSASVTGQETQYF; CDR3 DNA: TGCAGTGCTAGTGTTACCGGCCAAGAGACCCAGTACTTC
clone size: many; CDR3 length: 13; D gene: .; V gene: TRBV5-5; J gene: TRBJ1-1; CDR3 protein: CASSLARIQRAFF; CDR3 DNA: TGTGCCAGCAGCTTAGCTCGGATCCAGCGGGCTTTCTTT
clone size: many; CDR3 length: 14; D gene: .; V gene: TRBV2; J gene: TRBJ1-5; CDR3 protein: CASSNWQGPQPQHF; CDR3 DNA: TGTGCCAGCAGTAATTGGCAGGGTCCTCAGCCCCAGCATTTT
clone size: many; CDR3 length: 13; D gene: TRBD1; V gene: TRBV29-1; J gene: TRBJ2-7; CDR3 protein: CSARTGGAGEQYF; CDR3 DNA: TGCAGCGCAAGGACAGGGGGCGCGGGCGAGCAGTACTTC
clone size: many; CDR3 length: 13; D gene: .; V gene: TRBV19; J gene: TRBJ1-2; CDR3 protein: CATHHRARSGYTF; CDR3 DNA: TGTGCCACCCACCACAGGGCCCGGTCTGGCTACACCTTC
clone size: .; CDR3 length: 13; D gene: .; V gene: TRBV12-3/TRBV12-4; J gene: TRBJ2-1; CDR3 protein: CASQRRLRNEQFF; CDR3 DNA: TGTGCCAGCCAAAGACGACTCCGCAATGAGCAGTTCTTC